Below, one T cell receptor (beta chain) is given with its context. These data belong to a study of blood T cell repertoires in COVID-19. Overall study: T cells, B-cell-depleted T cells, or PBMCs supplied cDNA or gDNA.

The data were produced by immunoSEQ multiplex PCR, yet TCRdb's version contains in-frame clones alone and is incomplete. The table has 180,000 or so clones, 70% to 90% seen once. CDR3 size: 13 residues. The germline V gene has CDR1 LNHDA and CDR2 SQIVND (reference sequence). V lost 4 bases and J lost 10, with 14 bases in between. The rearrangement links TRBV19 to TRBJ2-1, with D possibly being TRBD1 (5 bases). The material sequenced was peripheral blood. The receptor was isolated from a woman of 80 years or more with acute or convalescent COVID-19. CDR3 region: CASSRLGLKEQFF. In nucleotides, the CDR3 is TGTGCCAGTAGTAGGTTGGGGCTTAAGGAGCAGTTCTTC.